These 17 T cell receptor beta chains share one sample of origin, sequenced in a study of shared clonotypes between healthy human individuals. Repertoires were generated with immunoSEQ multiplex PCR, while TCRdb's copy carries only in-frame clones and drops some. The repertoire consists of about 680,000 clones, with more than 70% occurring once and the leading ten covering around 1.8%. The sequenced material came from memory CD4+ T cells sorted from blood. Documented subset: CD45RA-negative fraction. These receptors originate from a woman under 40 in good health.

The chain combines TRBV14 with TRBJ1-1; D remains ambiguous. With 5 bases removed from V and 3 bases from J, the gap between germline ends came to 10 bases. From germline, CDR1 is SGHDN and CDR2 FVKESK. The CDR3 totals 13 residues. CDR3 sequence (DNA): TGTGCCAGCAGCTTTATGGAGGACACTGAAGCTTTCTTT. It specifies CASSFMEDTEAFF. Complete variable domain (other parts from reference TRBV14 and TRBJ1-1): EAGVTQFPSHSVIEKGQTVTLRCDPISGHDNLYWYRRVMGKEIKFLLHFVKESKQDESGMPNNRFLAERTGGTYSTLKVQPAELEDSGVYFCASSFMEDTEAFFGQGTRLTVV.

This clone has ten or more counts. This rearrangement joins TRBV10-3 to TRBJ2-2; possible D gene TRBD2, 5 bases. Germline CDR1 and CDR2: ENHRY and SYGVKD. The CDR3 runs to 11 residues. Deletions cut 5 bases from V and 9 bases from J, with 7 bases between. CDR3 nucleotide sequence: TGTGCCATCAGTCCGGGAAGGGAGCTGTTTTTT. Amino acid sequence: CAISPGRELFF.

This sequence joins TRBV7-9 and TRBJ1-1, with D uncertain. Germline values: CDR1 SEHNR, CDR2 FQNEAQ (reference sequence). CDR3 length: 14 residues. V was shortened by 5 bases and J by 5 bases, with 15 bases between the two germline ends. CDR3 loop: CASSVTAVRTEAFF. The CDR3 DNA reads TGTGCCAGCAGCGTAACAGCTGTGCGGACTGAAGCTTTCTTT. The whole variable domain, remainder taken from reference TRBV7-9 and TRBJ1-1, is DTGVSQNPRHKITKRGQNVTFRCDPISEHNRLYWYRQTLGQGPEFLTYFQNEAQLEKSRLLSDRFSAERPKGSFSTLEIQRTEQGDSAMYLCASSVTAVRTEAFFGQGTRLTVV.

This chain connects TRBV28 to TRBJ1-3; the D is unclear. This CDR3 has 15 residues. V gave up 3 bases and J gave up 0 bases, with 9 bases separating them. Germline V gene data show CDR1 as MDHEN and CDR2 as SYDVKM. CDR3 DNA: TGTGCCAGCAGTTTTGACCGCTTCTCTGGAAACACCATATATTTT. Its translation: CASSFDRFSGNTIYF.

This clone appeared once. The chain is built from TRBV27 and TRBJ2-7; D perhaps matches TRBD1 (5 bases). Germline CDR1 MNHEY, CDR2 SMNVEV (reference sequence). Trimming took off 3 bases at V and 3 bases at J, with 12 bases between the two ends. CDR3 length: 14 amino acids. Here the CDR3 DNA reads TGTGCCAGCAGTTTTGCAGGGATAAACTACGAGCAGTACTTC. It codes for CASSFAGINYEQYF.

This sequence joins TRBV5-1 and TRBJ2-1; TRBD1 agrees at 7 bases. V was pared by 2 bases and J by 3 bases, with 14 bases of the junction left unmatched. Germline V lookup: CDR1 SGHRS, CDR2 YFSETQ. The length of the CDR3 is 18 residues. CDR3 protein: CASSFPLNDRANYNEQFF. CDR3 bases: TGCGCCAGCAGCTTTCCCTTGAATGACAGGGCAAACTACAATGAGCAGTTCTTC. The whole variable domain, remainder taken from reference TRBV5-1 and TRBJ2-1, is KAGVTQTPRYLIKTRGQQVTLSCSPISGHRSVSWYQQTPGQGLQFLFEYFSETQRNKGNFPGRFSGRQFSNSRSEMNVSTLELGDSALYLCASSFPLNDRANYNEQFFGPGTRLTVL.

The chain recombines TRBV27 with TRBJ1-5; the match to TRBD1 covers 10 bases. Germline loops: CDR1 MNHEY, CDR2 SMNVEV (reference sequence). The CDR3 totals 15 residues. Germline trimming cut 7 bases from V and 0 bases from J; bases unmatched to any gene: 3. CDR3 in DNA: TGTGCCAGCAAAGACAGGGGGCATAGCAATCAGCCCCAGCATTTT. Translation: CASKDRGHSNQPQHF.

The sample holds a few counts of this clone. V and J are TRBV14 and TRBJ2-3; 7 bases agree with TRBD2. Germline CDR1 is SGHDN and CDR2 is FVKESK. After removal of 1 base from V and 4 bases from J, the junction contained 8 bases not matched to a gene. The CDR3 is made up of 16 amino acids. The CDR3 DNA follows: TGTGCCAGCAGCCAAGGAACGGGAGGCGGGTCAGATACGCAGTATTTT. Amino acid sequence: CASSQGTGGGSDTQYF.

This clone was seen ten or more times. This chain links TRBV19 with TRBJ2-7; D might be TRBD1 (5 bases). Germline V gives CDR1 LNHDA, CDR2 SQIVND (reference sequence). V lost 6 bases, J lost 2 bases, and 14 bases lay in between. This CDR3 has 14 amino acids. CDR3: CASSSTEAPYEQYF. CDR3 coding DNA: TGTGCCAGTAGCTCGACAGAGGCCCCCTACGAGCAGTACTTC.

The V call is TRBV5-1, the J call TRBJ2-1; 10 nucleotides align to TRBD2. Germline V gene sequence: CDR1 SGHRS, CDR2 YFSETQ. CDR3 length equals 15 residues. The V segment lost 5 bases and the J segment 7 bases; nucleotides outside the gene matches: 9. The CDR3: CASRQSGRATNEQFF. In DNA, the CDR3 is TGCGCCAGCAGACAGAGCGGGAGGGCGACGAATGAGCAGTTCTTC.

DNA of the CDR3: TGTGCCACCAGGGTTTCCTACAATGAGCAGTTCTTC. This encodes CATRVSYNEQFF. This chain uses TRBV10-3 with TRBJ2-1, with TRBD1 as a possible D gene (5 bases). Germline CDR1 is ENHRY and CDR2 is SYGVKD. The CDR3 runs 12 residues. V dropped 10 bases and J dropped 1 base, with 8 bases sitting between them.

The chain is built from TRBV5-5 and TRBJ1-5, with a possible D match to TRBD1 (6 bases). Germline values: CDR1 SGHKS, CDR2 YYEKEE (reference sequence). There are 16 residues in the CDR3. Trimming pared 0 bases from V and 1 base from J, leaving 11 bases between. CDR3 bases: TGTGCCAGCAGCTTGGTGGTGGGGGCCAGCAATCAGCCCCAGCATTTT. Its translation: CASSLVVGASNQPQHF. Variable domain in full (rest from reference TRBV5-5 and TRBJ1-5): DAGVTQSPTHLIKTRGQQVTLRCSPISGHKSVSWYQQVLGQGPQFIFQYYEKEERGRGNFPDRFSARQFPNYSSELNVNALLLGDSALYLCASSLVVGASNQPQHFGDGTRLSIL.

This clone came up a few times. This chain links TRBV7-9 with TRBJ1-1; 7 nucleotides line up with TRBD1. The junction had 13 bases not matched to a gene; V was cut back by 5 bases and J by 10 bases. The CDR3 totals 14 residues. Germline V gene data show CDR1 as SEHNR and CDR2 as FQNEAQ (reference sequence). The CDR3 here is CASSGDSRYVGAFF. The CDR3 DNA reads TGTGCCAGCAGCGGGGACAGCAGATACGTTGGAGCTTTCTTT. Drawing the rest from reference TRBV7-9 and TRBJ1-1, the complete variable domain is DTGVSQNPRHKITKRGQNVTFRCDPISEHNRLYWYRQTLGQGPEFLTYFQNEAQLEKSRLLSDRFSAERPKGSFSTLEIQRTEQGDSAMYLCASSGDSRYVGAFFGQGTRLTVV.

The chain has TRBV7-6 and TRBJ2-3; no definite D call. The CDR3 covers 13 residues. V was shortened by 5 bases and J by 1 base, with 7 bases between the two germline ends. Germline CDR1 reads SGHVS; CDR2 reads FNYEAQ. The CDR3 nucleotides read TGTGCCAGCAGCCGAGTCGGCACAGATACGCAGTATTTT. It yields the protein CASSRVGTDTQYF. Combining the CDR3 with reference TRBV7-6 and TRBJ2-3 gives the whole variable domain GAGVSQSPRYKVTKRGQDVALRCDPISGHVSLYWYRQALGQGPEFLTYFNYEAQQDKSGLPNDRFSAERPEGSISTLTIQRTEQRDSAMYRCASSRVGTDTQYFGPGTRLTVL.

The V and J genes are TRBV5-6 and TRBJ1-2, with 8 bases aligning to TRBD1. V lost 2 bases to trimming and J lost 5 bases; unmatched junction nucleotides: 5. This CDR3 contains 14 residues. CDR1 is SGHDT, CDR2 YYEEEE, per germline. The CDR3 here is CASSFDRGRYGYTF. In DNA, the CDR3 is TGTGCCAGCAGCTTTGACAGGGGACGATATGGCTACACCTTC.

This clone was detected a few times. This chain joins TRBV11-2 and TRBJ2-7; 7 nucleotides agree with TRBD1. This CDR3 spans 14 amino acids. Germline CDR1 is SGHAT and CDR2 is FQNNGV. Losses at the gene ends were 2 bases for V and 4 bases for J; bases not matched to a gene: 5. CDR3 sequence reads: CASSLRVQGYEQYF. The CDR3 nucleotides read TGTGCCAGCAGCTTAAGGGTACAGGGGTACGAGCAGTACTTC.

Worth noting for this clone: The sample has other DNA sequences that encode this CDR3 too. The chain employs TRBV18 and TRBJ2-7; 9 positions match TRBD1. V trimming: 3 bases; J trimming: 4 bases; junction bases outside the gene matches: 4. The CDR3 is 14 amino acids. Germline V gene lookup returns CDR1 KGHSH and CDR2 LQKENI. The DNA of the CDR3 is TGTGCCAGCTCACCGCGACAGGGGGTGTACGAGCAGTACTTC. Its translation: CASSPRQGVYEQYF.